This T cell receptor beta chain was sequenced in a study of radiotherapy plus CTLA-4 blockade in lung cancer. Libraries were prepared by immunoSEQ multiplex PCR; TCRdb keeps only in-frame clonotypes and omits some of them. The sample includes tens of thousands of clones, 80% to 90% of them seen just once. This CDR3 spans 16 amino acids. From germline, CDR1 is SGHRS and CDR2 YFSETQ. The V gene end was trimmed by 3 bases and the J gene end by 5 bases; junction bases not matched to a gene: 6. The receptor's source is a human donor with non-small cell lung cancer that progressed on radiotherapy plus ipilimumab. The sample in question was peripheral blood, obtained from a patient treated with radiotherapy plus ipilimumab. The V gene is TRBV5-1, the J gene TRBJ2-5, with 14 bases lining up with TRBD2. DNA of the CDR3: TGCGCCAGCAGCTGGGGACTAGCGGGAGCAGGGGAGACCCAGTACTTC. This translates into CASSWGLAGAGETQYF.